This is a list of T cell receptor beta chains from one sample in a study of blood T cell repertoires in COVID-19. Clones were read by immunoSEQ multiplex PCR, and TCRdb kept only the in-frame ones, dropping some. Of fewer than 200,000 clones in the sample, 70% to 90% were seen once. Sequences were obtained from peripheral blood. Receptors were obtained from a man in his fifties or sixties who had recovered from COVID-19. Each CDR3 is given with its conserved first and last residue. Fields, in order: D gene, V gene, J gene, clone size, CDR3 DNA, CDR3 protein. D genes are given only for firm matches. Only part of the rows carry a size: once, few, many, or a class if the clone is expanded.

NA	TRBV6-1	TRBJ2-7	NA	TGTGCCAGCAGTGAAGGGCCAGGAAGGTACGAGCAGTACTTC	CASSEGPGRYEQYF
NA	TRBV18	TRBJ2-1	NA	TGTGCCAGCTCACCACGGGGGGGGCAGAATGAGCAGTTCTTC	CASSPRGGQNEQFF
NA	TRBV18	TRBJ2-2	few	TGTGCCAGCTCACCGCAGGGGATCGGCACCGGGGAGCTGTTTTTT	CASSPQGIGTGELFF
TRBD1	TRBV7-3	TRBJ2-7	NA	TGTGCCAGCAGCCGTCGGGTGAGGGGGCCCTTCGAGCAGTACTTC	CASSRRVRGPFEQYF
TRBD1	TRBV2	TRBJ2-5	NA	TGTGCCAGCACCTCGGACAGGGAAGAGACCCAGTACTTC	CASTSDREETQYF
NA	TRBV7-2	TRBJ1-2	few	TGTGCCAGCAGCCCGGGGAGGGGCTATGGCTACACCTTC	CASSPGRGYGYTF
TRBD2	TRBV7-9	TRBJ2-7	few	TGTGCCAGCAGCTTAGAAACTAGCGGGGGACACGAGCAGTACTTC	CASSLETSGGHEQYF
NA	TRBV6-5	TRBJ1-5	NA	TGTGCCAGCAAGAAACACAATCAGCCCCAGCATTTT	CASKKHNQPQHF
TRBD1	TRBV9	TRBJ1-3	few	TGTGCCAGCAGCCCACAGCTGAAGACAGGGGGTGGTAACACCATATATTTT	CASSPQLKTGGGNTIYF
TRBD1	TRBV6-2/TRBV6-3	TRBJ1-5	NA	TGTGCCAGCAGTTATGCAGCTAGGACAGGGGGATCTTATCAGCCCCAGCATTTT	CASSYAARTGGSYQPQHF
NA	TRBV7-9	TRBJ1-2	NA	TGTGCCAGCAGCCGAGCTGATGGCTACACCTTC	CASSRADGYTF
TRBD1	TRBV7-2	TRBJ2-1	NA	TGTGCCAGCAGCTTAGTACCCCAGGGGGCCTCCTACAATGAGCAGTTCTTC	CASSLVPQGASYNEQFF
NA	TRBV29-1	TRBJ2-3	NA	TGCAGCGTTGTAGGTTTGCTGGGGGGTTATAGCACAGATACGCAGTATTTT	CSVVGLLGGYSTDTQYF
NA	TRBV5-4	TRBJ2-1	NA	TGTGCCAGCAGCTTGGGGGCAGGGTCGGATGAGCAGTTCTTC	CASSLGAGSDEQFF
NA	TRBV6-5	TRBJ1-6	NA	TGTGCCAGCAGGGGGTACGGGGGATATAATTCACCCCTCCACTTT	CASRGYGGYNSPLHF
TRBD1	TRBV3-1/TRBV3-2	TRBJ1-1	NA	TGTGCCAGCAGCCGAGTCCCGGGACAGGGTAACACTGAAGCTTTCTTT	CASSRVPGQGNTEAFF
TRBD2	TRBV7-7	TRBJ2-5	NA	TGTGCTAGCAGCTTAGCGGGTAGCGGGGGACTCCAAGAGACCCAGTACTTC	CASSLAGSGGLQETQYF
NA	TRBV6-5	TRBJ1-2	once	TGTGCCAGCCAGACGGGTAATGGAGGCTACACCTTC	CASQTGNGGYTF
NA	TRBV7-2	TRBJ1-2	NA	TGTGCCAGCAGCCGCCAGCGTGGCACTAACTATGGCTACACCTTC	CASSRQRGTNYGYTF
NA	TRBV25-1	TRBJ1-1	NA	TGTGCCAGCAGTCTCCCAGGGGCTGAAGCTTTCTTT	CASSLPGAEAFF
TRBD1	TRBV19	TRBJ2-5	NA	TGTGCCAGTAGTAGGGACAGGGAAGAGACCCAGTACTTC	CASSRDREETQYF
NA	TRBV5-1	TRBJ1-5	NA	TGCGCCAGCAGCTTGGGGGCCGACGAGCCCCAGCATTTT	CASSLGADEPQHF
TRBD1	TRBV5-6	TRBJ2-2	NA	TGTGCCAGCAGCTTGTCCCCCCAGGGGGCAACCGGGGAGCTGTTTTTT	CASSLSPQGATGELFF
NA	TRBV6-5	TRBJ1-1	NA	TGTGCCAGCAGCCTCCAGGTGAACACTGAAGCTTTCTTT	CASSLQVNTEAFF
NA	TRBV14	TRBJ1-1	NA	TGTGCCAGCAGCCAAAACACCTTGAACACTGAAGCTTTCTTT	CASSQNTLNTEAFF
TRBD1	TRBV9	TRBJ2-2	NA	TGTGCCAGCAGCGTATTCCCGGGACAGGGAGGCGGGGAGCTGTTTTTT	CASSVFPGQGGGELFF
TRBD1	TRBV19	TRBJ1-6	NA	TGTGCCAGTAGTACCAGGGGGAGAAATTCACCCCTCCACTTT	CASSTRGRNSPLHF
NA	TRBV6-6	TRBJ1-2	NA	TGTGCCAGCACCCTGAACTATGGCTACACCTTC	CASTLNYGYTF
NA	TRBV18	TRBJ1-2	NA	TGTGCCAGCTCACCAAAGGAGGCGGGCGGCTATGGCTACACCTTC	CASSPKEAGGYGYTF
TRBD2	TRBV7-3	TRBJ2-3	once	TGTGCCAGCAGAGCCGGGGGGGCCTCAGATACGCAGTATTTT	CASRAGGASDTQYF
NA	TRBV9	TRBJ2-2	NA	TGTGCCAGCAGCGTAGCTCCAACTAGTGGCGCCGGGGAGCTGTTTTTT	CASSVAPTSGAGELFF
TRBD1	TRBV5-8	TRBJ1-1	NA	TGTGCCAGCAGCCCTAGGACAGGGAGCCTCATAGTTTCTGAAGCTTTCTTT	CASSPRTGSLIVSEAFF
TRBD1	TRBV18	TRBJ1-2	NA	TGTGCCAGCTCACCATCCGGGACAGCGGATGGCTACACCTTC	CASSPSGTADGYTF